This T cell receptor (beta chain) was documented in a study of blood T cells in healthy people across ages. General observations from the study: Lack of knowledge of donor CMV status possibly confounded expanded clonotype changes.

This CDR3 spans 15 amino acids. Germline V gives CDR1 MNHEY, CDR2 SMNVEV (reference sequence). After removal of 8 bases from V and 4 bases from J, the junction contained 11 bases not matched to a gene. In the case of this clonotype: Its target is not known.

Alongside a J-beta primer mix, a sample-barcoded 5' primer served in a second PCR lasting roughly 6 to 11 cycles. TCRdb called the 5' RACE reads again in MiXCR, with one record for every CDR3 protein. Of about a million distinct CDR3 sequences in the sample, 51% were seen once. This sequence was found in an older woman in good health. The sequenced material came from blood. The V call is TRBV27, the J call TRBJ2-1; TRBD1 aligns across 7 bases. CDR3 amino acids: CASARTGGLYNEQFF. In DNA form, the CDR3 reads TGTGCCAGCGCACGGACAGGAGGTTTATACAATGAGCAGTTCTTC.